This TCR beta chain was sequenced in a study of B cell selection in AIRE deficiency. Broader study findings: Of around 3,700 shared Treg TCRbeta sequences, 25% to 35% were healthy-donor-only and around 8.7% patient-only. Around 31% of healthy-shared Treg TCRbeta sequences appeared in patient Tconv cells.

As regards this clone: The target antigen is unknown.

The sorted conventional CD4 T cells were gated as CD4+CD127+. The ends were cut back, 2 bases at V and 2 bases at J, with 18 bases in the middle. Germline V gives CDR1 MGHDK, CDR2 SYGVNS. The length of the CDR3 is 18 residues. Original processing notes: Conventional T cell pools: some 100,000 distinct patient, 130,000 to 150,000 donor TCRbeta sequences. Clones were read by immunoSEQ multiplex PCR, and TCRdb kept only the in-frame ones, dropping some. V, J and clone size are those of that table, while D and trimming were read from the DNA. The table shows about 24,000 clones, with about 96% occurring only once.

The source is a human donor in good health. What was sequenced was CD4+CD127+ conventional T cells sorted from PBMCs. V is TRBV25-1 and J is TRBJ2-2, with D maybe TRBD1 (7 bases). CDR3 region: CASSELLGGTVNTGELFF. CDR3 nucleotide sequence: TGTGCCAGCAGTGAACTACTAGGAGGGACAGTTAACACCGGGGAGCTGTTTTTT. The whole variable domain, filled in from reference TRBV25-1 and TRBJ2-2, reads EADIYQTPRYLVIGTGKKITLECSQTMGHDKMYWYQQDPGMELHLIHYSYGVNSTEKGDLSSESTVSRIRTEHFPLTLESARPSHTSQYLCASSELLGGTVNTGELFFGEGSRLTVL.